This T cell receptor beta chain appears in the sequencing data of a study of regulatory T cells in long-lasting Graves disease (dated by TCRdb to the early 2020s). General notes on the study: Persistent Graves' disease was defined as antithyroid drug treatment for over 5 years with persistently positive TSH receptor autoantibodies. Persistent Graves' disease patients were compared with newly diagnosed Graves' disease patients by peripheral blood TCR sequencing and RNA sequencing. The study took place in China and was registered as a clinical trial. A total of 35 or so samples underwent TCR sequencing: around 13 from persistent and roughly 20 from newly diagnosed Graves' disease patients. On average, persistent Graves' disease patients in the clinical cohort had been on antithyroid drugs for around 9.5 years.

About this clonotype itself: It lacks a known antigen. Base qualities are not provided; no much larger clone lies one nucleotide away.

The sample's time point label, in plain terms: persistent/refractory GD, antithyroid drugs over 5 years with positive TRAb. RNA was extracted from PBMCs in TRIzol for both TCR sequencing and RNA sequencing. The diagnosis of Graves' disease was made according to American Thyroid Association guidelines. Patients were recruited from an endocrinology department in Xi'an, China. From each patient, nine milliliters of peripheral blood was collected into an EDTA anticoagulant tube. Ficoll Paque Plus density gradient separation was used to isolate PBMCs, and no further T cell sorting was performed. RNA quality was checked with an Agilent 2100 Bioanalyzer and agarose gel, and concentration with a NanoDrop 2000. The full study reports these points: Sequencing and analysis were restricted to the TCR beta chain. Persistent disease showed preferential use of TRBV28, TRBJ1-2 and TRBJ2-5, whereas newly diagnosed disease favored TRBV20-1 and TRBJ2-1. Because the primary lesion, thyroid tissue, could not be accessed, the study looked at peripheral blood alone. The small sample size was acknowledged by the authors as a limitation that may reduce accuracy. More public clonotypes were shared among persistent patients (approximately 3,000) than among newly diagnosed patients (over 900). Compared with newly diagnosed patients, persistent Graves' disease patients had lower TCR Shannon entropy and fewer highly expanded clones, which suggests clonal expansion.

Receptors were amplified or captured by multiplex PCR. Sequencing relied on an Illumina HiSeq 4000. TCR beta libraries were built with iRepertoire HTBI primers and Arm-PCR amplification of CDR3 regions. Before sequencing, the PCR products went through gel purification. In the paper's pipeline: Gene usage analysis of CDR3 amino acid clonotypes relied on the approximately 62 TRBV and about 15 TRBJ segments identified across samples. Filtered high-quality paired reads were merged into contigs using COPE and FqMerger. BLAST was used to align contigs to the IMGT TRBV, TRBD and TRBJ reference genes, and CDR3 was defined following IMGT. Highly expanded clones were defined as clonotypes with a frequency above 0.1%. Shannon entropy was used to measure repertoire diversity, and the Gini coefficient was used to measure V-J evenness. A clonotype found in more than one individual was treated as public. TCRdb cleaned the public reads at Q25 with fastp, built clones with MiXCR and kept in-frame beta chains. Duplicate CDR3 protein sequences are folded into a single record with the most common DNA and genes. The V and J calls were not made by the authors but by TCRdb's processing. This sample gives some 430,000 distinct CDR3 sequences in total; roughly 21% of them show up just once. The ten largest clones represent approximately 6.4% of the sample.

Including cysteine and phenylalanine, the CDR3 has 14 amino acids. This entry keeps only the CDR3 DNA: 42 bases, framed from base 1. CDR1 and CDR2 (MGHRA, YSYEKL) derive from the germline V gene. V gives up 4 bases and J gives up 7 bases, and the segment between their germline ends measures 14 bases. The origin of this receptor is a female donor with Graves disease. The chain joins TRBV4-1 to TRBJ2-4, and the D gene may be TRBD2, 6 bases matching. Sequencing was performed on peripheral blood mononuclear cells (PBMCs), taken when the disease was refractory, from a patient treated with antithyroid drugs. The CDR3 loop reads CASSPGPRENIQYF. Read as DNA, the sequence is TGCGCCAGCAGCCCGGGACCACGGGAGAACATTCAGTACTTC.